The 20 T cell receptor beta chains in this list originate from one sample, sequenced in a study of T cell changes during pregnancy in multiple sclerosis. Sequenced by immunoSEQ multiplex PCR; TCRdb stores in-frame clones only, minus some. The sample shows approximately 100,000 clones, around 90% of them seen only once. The sample here was peripheral blood, taken in the second trimester of pregnancy. These receptors were collected from a female donor with multiple sclerosis, enrolled in a pregnancy study.

The V gene is TRBV5-1, the J gene TRBJ1-3; a possible D gene is TRBD1 (6 bases). CDR3 size: 16 residues. V lost 2 bases and J lost 0, with 12 bases in between. Germline V CDR1 and CDR2: SGHRS, YFSETQ. The CDR3 loop reads CASSFKGTPSGNTIYF. The CDR3 DNA sequence: TGCGCCAGCAGCTTTAAGGGGACACCCTCTGGAAACACCATATATTTT.

Worth noting for this clone: Germline and junction disagree at one end, which may indicate a read error. The V call is TRBV28, the J call TRBJ2-4, with D tentatively TRBD2 (6 bases). Germline values: CDR1 MDHEN, CDR2 SYDVKM. The CDR3 consists of 15 residues. The CDR3 region has the DNA TGTGCCAGCAGTTTATGGCGGGACGATTTTGGGGGTCTGCACTTC. Protein product: CASSLWRDDFGGLHF.

The chain recombines TRBV20-1 with TRBJ2-3; D uncertain. V lost 2 bases, J lost 10 bases, and 10 bases lay in between. Germline CDR1 reads DFQATT; CDR2 reads SNEGSKA (reference sequence). CDR3 size: 11 residues. The CDR3 here is CSARNQKAQYF. As DNA, the CDR3 is TGCAGTGCTAGAAACCAGAAAGCGCAGTATTTT.

This chain uses TRBV7-2 with TRBJ2-3; unclear D gene. V was cut by 7 bases and J by 4 bases, with 9 bases left in between. The CDR3 runs 12 residues. Germline loops: CDR1 SGHTA, CDR2 FQGNSA. The CDR3 region has the DNA TGTGCCAGCACCAGTTACCCAGATACGCAGTATTTT. This translates into CASTSYPDTQYF.

This clone has just one count. The rearrangement uses TRBV6-6 and TRBJ1-2, with 7 positions matching TRBD1. V shed 5 bases, J shed 5 bases, and the junction held 14 bases outside the gene matches. The germline V gene has CDR1 MNHNY and CDR2 SVGAGI (reference sequence). The CDR3 covers 16 residues. This chain's CDR3 is CASSARQGDTLYGYTF. In DNA, the CDR3 is TGTGCCAGCAGTGCCCGACAGGGAGATACATTATATGGCTACACCTTC.

This chain links TRBV2 with TRBJ2-7, with 10 bases that match TRBD1. The CDR3 runs 15 residues. CDR1 and CDR2 from the germline V gene are SNHLY and FYNNEI. Trimming at V came to 7 bases and at J to 7 bases, leaving 13 bases not matched to a gene. As DNA, the CDR3 is TGTGCCAGCAAACGCCAGACAGGGGGCTCGGGGGAGCAGTACTTC. This gives the protein CASKRQTGGSGEQYF. The entire variable domain, with the rest obtained from reference TRBV2 and TRBJ2-7, is as follows: EPEVTQTPSHQVTQMGQEVILRCVPISNHLYFYWYRQILGQKVEFLVSFYNNEISEKSEIFDDQFSVERPDGSNFTLKIRSTKLEDSAMYFCASKRQTGGSGEQYFGPGTRLTVT.

The J gene is TRBJ2-1, the V gene TRBV6-1, with 8 bases fitting TRBD2. The CDR3 has 20 residues. Germline CDR1 is MNHNS and CDR2 is SASEGT. The V segment lost 1 base and the J segment 7 bases; nucleotides outside the gene matches: 21. In DNA, the CDR3 is TGTGCCAGCAGTGAAGTACCAGGGACTAGAAGGGGGGTCGGGTGGAATGAGCAGTTCTTC. It yields the protein CASSEVPGTRRGVGWNEQFF.

The J gene is TRBJ2-7, the V gene TRBV11-1, with 10 positions matching TRBD2. V lost 5 bases and J lost 0; bases outside the gene matches: 10. Germline V lookup: CDR1 SGHAT, CDR2 FQDESV (reference sequence). The CDR3 covers 17 residues. CDR3 coding DNA: TGTGCCAGCAGCCGGACTAGCGGCACTGGGCCCTCCTACGAGCAGTACTTC. It translates to CASSRTSGTGPSYEQYF. Based on the CDR3 plus reference TRBV11-1 and TRBJ2-7, the full variable domain is EAEVAQSPRYKITEKSQAVAFWCDPISGHATLYWYRQILGQGPELLVQFQDESVVDDSQLPKDRFSAERLKGVDSTLKIQPAELGDSAMYLCASSRTSGTGPSYEQYFGPGTRLTVT.

The CDR3 nucleotides are TGTGCCAGCAACCTGGGGCAGGTTTGGAGTGGCACTGAAGCTTTCTTT. This translates into CASNLGQVWSGTEAFF. The V gene is TRBV5-8, the J gene TRBJ1-1; a possible D gene is TRBD1 (5 bases). The CDR3 contains 16 residues. Germline-derived CDR1 and CDR2 are SGHTS and YDEGEE. V was trimmed by 6 bases and J by 4 bases, leaving 22 bases between them.

The rearrangement uses TRBV5-6 and TRBJ2-2, with 8 bases aligning to TRBD1. The V gene end was trimmed by 4 bases and the J gene end by 3 bases; junction bases not matched to a gene: 8. From germline, CDR1 is SGHDT and CDR2 YYEEEE. The CDR3 loop spans 16 amino acids. The CDR3 here is CASSDLWTGHTGELFF. The CDR3 DNA reads TGTGCCAGCAGCGACCTTTGGACAGGGCACACCGGGGAGCTGTTTTTT.

This clone was seen more than once but under ten times. The chain employs TRBV18 and TRBJ1-1; 8 nucleotides align to TRBD1. Germline V gene sequence: CDR1 KGHSH, CDR2 LQKENI. This CDR3 has 17 residues. V gave up 5 bases and J gave up 6 bases; unmatched junction bases: 17. The CDR3: CASSYRQGKNLRAEAFF. The CDR3 DNA reads as TGTGCCAGCTCATACAGACAGGGGAAGAATCTTCGGGCTGAAGCTTTCTTT.

This clone has a single count. The chain employs TRBV5-1 and TRBJ2-7, with 7 bases that match TRBD1. This CDR3 is built from 15 residues. CDR1 is SGHRS, CDR2 YFSETQ, per germline. V dropped 4 bases and J dropped 5; count of bases not matched to a gene: 12. Here the CDR3 reads CASSIKTGQAHEQYF. The CDR3 DNA reads TGCGCCAGCAGCATCAAGACAGGGCAGGCCCACGAGCAGTACTTC.

V usage is TRBV21-1 and J usage is TRBJ2-7; the D call in the table, TRBD2, was not verified against the DNA. TRBV21-1 represents a pseudogene. The length of the CDR3 is 14 residues. CDR3: CASSNLLAGISTNF. The CDR3 DNA sequence: TGTGCCAGCAGCAATTTACTAGCGGGGATCTCGACGAACTTC.

This chain connects TRBV7-8 to TRBJ1-4; D perhaps matches TRBD1 (6 bases). This CDR3 region has 18 residues. Germline CDR1 is SGHVS and CDR2 is FQNEAQ. V dropped 5 bases and J dropped 0 bases, with 19 bases sitting between them. As DNA, the CDR3 is TGTGCCAGCAGCAAATTCGACAGGCCCCTAGCAACTAATGAAAAACTGTTTTTT. Translated, it gives CASSKFDRPLATNEKLFF.

The gene calls are TRBV6-1 and TRBJ2-3, with TRBD2 identical over 11 bases. Germline V gene lookup returns CDR1 MNHNS and CDR2 SASEGT. This CDR3 has 13 amino acids. Germline trimming cut 6 bases from V and 8 bases from J; bases unmatched to any gene: 4. CDR3 sequence reads: CASSPGLAATQYF. In DNA form, the CDR3 reads TGTGCCAGCAGCCCGGGACTAGCGGCTACGCAGTATTTT.

This clone was recorded only once. The rearrangement joins TRBV18 to TRBJ2-7; 7 bases fit TRBD2. V dropped 1 base and J dropped 4; count of bases not matched to a gene: 10. CDR3 length: 16 amino acids. The germline V gene encodes CDR1 KGHSH and CDR2 LQKENI. In DNA form, the CDR3 reads TGTGCCAGCTCACCACAAAATCCGGGACTATCGTACGAGCAGTACTTC. Translated: CASSPQNPGLSYEQYF.

This chain links TRBV9 with TRBJ1-1, with 10 bases aligning to TRBD1. Germline V gene data show CDR1 as SGDLS and CDR2 as YYNGEE. CDR3 length: 14 residues. V lost 3 bases to trimming and J lost 10 bases; unmatched junction nucleotides: 9. The CDR3 bases are TGTGCCAGCAGCGAGGGACAGGGGAGGGGGGCAGCTTTCTTT. Its translation: CASSEGQGRGAAFF.

The chain is built from TRBV11-2 and TRBJ2-1; D possibly corresponds to TRBD1 (6 bases). Germline V CDR1 and CDR2: SGHAT, FQNNGV. Trimming shortened V by 5 bases and J by 8 bases, and 13 bases separated the two germline ends. This CDR3 is built from 13 residues. CDR3: CASSAGPGDEQFF. Written as DNA, the CDR3 is TGTGCCAGCAGCGCAGGTCCAGGGGATGAGCAGTTCTTC.

This chain links TRBV9 with TRBJ1-2; TRBD1 matches at 10 bases. Germline V gene data show CDR1 as SGDLS and CDR2 as YYNGEE. The CDR3 is 15 amino acids. The junction had 12 bases not matched to a gene; V was cut back by 5 bases and J by 8 bases. CDR3 residues: CASSAAWTGGGGYTF. The CDR3 bases are TGTGCCAGCAGTGCCGCCTGGACAGGGGGTGGGGGCTACACCTTC.

This clone was seen a single time. The chain has TRBV19 and TRBJ2-1, with D tentatively TRBD2 (6 bases). V dropped 6 bases and J dropped 6 bases, with 6 bases sitting between them. The CDR3 is made up of 11 amino acids. Germline CDR1 is LNHDA and CDR2 is SQIVND (reference sequence). CDR3 protein: CASSGGNEQFF. The CDR3 DNA follows: TGTGCCAGTAGCGGGGGCAATGAGCAGTTCTTC. Using reference TRBV19 and TRBJ2-1 for the parts outside the CDR3, the full variable domain is DGGITQSPKYLFRKEGQNVTLSCEQNLNHDAMYWYRQDPGQGLRLIYYSQIVNDFQKGDIAEGYSVSREKKESFPLTVTSAQKNPTAFYLCASSGGNEQFFGPGTRLTVL.